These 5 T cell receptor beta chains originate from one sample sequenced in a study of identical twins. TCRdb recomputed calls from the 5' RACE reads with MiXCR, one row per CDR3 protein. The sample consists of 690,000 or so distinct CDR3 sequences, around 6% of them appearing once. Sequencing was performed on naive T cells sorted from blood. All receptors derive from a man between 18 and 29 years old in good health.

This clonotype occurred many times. CDR3 sequence reads: CASSKTGGGPGELFF. CDR3 coding DNA: TGTGCCAGCAGTAAGACAGGCGGGGGTCCCGGGGAGCTGTTTTTT. The chain combines TRBV12-3 or TRBV12-4 with TRBJ2-2; possible D gene TRBD2, 7 bases. This CDR3 has 15 residues. Trimming pared 5 bases from V and 6 bases from J, leaving 16 bases between.

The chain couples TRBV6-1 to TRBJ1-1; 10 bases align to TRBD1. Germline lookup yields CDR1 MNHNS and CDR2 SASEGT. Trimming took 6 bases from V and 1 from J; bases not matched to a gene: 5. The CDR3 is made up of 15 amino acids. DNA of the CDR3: TGTGCCAGCAGACTGACAGGGGGCGGGAACACTGAAGCTTTCTTT. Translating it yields CASRLTGGGNTEAFF.

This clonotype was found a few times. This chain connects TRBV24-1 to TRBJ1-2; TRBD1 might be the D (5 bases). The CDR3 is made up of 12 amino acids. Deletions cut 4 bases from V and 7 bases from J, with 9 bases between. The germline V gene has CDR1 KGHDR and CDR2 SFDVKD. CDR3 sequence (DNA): TGTGCCACCAGTGACGAGGGGTTTGGCTACACCTTC. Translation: CATSDEGFGYTF.

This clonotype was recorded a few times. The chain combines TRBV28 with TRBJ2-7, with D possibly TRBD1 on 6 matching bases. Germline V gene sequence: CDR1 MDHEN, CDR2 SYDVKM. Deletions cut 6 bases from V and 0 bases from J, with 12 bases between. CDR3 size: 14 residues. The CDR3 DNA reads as TGTGCCAGCAGGCCTGGACAGAACTCCTACGAGCAGTACTTC. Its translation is CASRPGQNSYEQYF.

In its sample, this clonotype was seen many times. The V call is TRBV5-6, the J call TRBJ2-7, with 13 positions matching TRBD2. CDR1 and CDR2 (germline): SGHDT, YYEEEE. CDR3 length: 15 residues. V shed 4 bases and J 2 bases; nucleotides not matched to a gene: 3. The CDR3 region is CASSQTSGRTYEQYV. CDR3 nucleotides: TGTGCCAGCAGCCAGACTAGCGGGAGGACCTACGAGCAGTACGTC.